This paragraph covers one TCR beta chain sequence. What it recognizes is unknown. Germline V lookup: CDR1 DFQATT, CDR2 SNEGSKA (reference sequence). The CDR3 loop spans 12 amino acids. V was clipped by 5 bases and J by 6 bases; unmatched bases: 4. Libraries were made from TCR beta cDNA, and they carried unique molecular identifiers. When 1 to 10 million T cells were used, they gave a few hundred thousand cDNA molecules. MiXCR, applied by TCRdb to the PCR reads, yields one record per CDR3 protein. This table holds roughly 800,000 distinct CDR3 sequences, roughly 46% found once. This specimen belongs to a study of post-analysis software for immune sequencing data. In the study overall: Relapsing-remitting, secondary progressive and progressive-relapsing multiple sclerosis were all included among the disease courses. Regarding the study as a whole: Clustering by F measure revealed strong co-clustering among samples prepared together in one batch. With TRBV5-6, TRBV5-1 and TRBV20-1 included, about five TRBV segments were more frequent in patients than in controls.

Sequenced sample: blood. The clonotype comes from a girl aged 10 to 17 with multiple sclerosis. This chain links TRBV20-1 with TRBJ2-1; TRBD2 agrees at 7 bases. The CDR3 DNA reads as TGCAGTGCTTCCGGGGGGATCAATGAGCAGTTCTTC. Translating gives CSASGGINEQFF.